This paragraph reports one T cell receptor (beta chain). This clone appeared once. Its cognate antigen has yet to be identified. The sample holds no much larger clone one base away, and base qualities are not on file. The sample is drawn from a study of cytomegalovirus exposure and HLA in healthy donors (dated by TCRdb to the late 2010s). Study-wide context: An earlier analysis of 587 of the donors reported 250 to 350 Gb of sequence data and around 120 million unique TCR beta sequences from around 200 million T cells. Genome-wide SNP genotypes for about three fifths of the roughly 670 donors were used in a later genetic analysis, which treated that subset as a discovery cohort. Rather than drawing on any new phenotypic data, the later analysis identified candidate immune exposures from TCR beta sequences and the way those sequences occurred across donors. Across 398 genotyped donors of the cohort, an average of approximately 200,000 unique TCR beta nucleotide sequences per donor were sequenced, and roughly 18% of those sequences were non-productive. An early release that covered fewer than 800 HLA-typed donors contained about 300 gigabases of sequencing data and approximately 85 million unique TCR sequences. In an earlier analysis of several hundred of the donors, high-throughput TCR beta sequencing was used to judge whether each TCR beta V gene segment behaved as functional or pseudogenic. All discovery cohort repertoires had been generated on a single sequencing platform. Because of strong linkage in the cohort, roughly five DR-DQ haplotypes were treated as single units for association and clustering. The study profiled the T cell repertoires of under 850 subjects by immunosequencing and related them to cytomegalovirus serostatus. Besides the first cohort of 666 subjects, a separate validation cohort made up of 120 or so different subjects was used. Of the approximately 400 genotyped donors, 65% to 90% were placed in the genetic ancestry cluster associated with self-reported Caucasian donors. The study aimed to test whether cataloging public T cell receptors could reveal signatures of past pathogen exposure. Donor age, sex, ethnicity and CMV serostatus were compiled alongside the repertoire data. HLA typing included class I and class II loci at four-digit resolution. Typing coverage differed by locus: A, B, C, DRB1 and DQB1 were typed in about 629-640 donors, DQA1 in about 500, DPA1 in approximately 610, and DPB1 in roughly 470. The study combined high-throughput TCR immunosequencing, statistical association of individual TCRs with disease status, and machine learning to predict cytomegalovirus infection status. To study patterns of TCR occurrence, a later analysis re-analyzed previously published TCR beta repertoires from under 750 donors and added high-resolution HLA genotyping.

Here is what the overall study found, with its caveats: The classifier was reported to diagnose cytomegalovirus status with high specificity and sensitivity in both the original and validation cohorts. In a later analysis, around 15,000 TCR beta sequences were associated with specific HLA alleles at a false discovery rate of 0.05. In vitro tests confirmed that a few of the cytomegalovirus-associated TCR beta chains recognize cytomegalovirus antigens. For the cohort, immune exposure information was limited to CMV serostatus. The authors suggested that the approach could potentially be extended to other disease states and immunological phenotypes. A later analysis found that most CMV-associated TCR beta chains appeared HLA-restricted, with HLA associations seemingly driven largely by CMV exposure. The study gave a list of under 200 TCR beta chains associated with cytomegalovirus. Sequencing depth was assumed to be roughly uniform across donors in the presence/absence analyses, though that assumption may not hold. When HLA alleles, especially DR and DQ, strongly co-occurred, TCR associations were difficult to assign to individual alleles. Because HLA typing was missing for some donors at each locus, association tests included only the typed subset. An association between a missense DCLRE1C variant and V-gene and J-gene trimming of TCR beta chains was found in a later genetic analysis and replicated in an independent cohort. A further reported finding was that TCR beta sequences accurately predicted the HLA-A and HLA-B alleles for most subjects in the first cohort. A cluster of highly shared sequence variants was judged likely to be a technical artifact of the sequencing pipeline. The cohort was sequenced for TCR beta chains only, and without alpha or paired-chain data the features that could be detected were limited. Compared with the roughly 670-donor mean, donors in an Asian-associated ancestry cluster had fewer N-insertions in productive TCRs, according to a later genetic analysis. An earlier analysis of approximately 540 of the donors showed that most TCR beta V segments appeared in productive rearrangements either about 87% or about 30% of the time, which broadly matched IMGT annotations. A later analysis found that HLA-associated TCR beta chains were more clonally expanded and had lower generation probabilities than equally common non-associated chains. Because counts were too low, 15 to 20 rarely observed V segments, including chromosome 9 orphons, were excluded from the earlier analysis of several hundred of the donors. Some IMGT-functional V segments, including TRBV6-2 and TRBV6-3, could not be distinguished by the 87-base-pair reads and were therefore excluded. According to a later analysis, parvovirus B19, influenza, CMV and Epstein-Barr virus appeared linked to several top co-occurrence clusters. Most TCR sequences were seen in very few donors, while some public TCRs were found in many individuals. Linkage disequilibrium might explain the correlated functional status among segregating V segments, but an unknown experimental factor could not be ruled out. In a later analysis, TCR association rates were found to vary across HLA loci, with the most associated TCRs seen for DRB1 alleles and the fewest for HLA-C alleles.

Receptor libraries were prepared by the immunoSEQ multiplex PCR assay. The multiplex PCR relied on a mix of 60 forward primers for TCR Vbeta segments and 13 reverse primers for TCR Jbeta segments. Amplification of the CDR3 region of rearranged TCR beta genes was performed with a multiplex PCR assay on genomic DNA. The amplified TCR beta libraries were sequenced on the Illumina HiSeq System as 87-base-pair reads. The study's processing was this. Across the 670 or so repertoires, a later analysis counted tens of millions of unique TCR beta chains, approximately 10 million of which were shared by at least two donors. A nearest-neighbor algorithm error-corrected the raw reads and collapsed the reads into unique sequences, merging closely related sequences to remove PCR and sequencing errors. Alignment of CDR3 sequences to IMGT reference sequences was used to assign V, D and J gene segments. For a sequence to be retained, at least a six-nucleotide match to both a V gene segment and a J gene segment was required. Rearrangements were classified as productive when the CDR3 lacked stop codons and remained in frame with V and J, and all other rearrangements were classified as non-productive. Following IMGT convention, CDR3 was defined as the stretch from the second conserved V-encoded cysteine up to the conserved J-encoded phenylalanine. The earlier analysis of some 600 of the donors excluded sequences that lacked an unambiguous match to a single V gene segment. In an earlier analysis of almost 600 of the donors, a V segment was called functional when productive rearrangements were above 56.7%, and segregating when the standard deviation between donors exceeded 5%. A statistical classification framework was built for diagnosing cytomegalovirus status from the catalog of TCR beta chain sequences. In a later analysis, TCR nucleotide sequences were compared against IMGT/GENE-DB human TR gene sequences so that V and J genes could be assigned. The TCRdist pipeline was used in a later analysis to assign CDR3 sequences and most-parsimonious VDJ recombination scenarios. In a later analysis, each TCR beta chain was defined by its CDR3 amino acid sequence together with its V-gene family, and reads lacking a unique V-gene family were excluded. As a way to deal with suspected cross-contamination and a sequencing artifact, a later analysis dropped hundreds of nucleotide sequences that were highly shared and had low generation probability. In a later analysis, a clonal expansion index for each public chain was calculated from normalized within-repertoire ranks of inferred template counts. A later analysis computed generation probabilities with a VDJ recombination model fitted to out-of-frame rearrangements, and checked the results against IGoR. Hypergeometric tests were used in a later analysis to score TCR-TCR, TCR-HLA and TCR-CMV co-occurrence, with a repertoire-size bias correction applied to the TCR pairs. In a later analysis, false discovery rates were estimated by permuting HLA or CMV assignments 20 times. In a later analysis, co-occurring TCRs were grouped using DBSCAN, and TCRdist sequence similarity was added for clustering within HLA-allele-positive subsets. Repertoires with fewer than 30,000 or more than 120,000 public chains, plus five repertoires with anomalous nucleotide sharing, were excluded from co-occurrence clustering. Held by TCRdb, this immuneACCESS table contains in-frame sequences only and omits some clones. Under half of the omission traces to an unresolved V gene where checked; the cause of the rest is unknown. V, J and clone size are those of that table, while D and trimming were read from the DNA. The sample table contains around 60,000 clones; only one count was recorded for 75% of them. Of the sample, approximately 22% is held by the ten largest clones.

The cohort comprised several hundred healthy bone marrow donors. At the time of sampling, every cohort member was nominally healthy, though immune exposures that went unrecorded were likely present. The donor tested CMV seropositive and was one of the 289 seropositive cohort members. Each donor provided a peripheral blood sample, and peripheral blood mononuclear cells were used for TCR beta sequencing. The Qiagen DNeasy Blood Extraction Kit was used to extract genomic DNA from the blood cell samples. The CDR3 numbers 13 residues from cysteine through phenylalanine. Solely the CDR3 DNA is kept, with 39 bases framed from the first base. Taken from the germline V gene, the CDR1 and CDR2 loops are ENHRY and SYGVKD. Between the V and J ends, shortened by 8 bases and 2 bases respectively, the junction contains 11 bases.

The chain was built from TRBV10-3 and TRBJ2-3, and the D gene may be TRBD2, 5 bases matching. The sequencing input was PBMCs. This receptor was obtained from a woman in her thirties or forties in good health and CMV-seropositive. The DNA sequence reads TGTGCCATCGCCAGCGGCTACACAGATACGCAGTATTTT. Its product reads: CAIASGYTDTQYF.